The rows below give T cell receptor beta chains drawn from one sample of a study of early T cells in non-severe SARS-CoV-2 infection. TCRdb itself ran the 5' RACE reads through MiXCR, one entry per CDR3 protein. The sample has 25,000 to 30,000 distinct CDR3 sequences, 8.5% to 10% seen once. The sequencing input was whole blood. Source of these receptors: an adult who was a healthcare worker with PCR-confirmed SARS-CoV-2 infection or an uninfected control (not recorded which). Both conserved end residues are part of each CDR3. The D gene is left open where the match is weak. Clone sizes are given selectively: once, few, many, or a class where the clone is expanded.

clone_size	v_call	j_call	d_call	cdr3_aa	cdr3_nt
many	TRBV6-5	TRBJ1-1	-	CASRNGQNTEAFF	TGTGCCAGCAGGAACGGACAGAACACTGAAGCTTTCTTT
many	TRBV7-9	TRBJ1-2	TRBD1	CASSLSGQGRANYGYTF	TGTGCCAGCAGCCTCAGTGGACAGGGGCGAGCTAACTATGGCTACACCTTC
few	TRBV7-3	TRBJ2-2	-	CASSPGLPIVGELFF	TGTGCCAGCAGCCCGGGACTCCCAATCGTCGGGGAGCTGTTTTTT
many	TRBV7-8	TRBJ1-5	-	CASSPRTDSGPQHF	TGTGCCAGCAGCCCTCGGACGGACAGCGGGCCCCAGCATTTT
-	TRBV11-2	TRBJ2-5	TRBD2	CASSSTGGYGTQYF	TGTGCCAGCAGCTCAACGGGGGGGTATGGGACCCAGTACTTC
many	TRBV7-2	TRBJ2-2	TRBD1	CASSPKTGAGTGELFF	TGTGCCAGCAGCCCGAAGACAGGGGCTGGGACCGGGGAGCTGTTTTTT
-	TRBV18	TRBJ1-1	TRBD1	CASSPPRQGRTEAFF	TGTGCCAGCTCACCACCGAGACAGGGAAGGACTGAAGCTTTCTTT
large	TRBV4-2	TRBJ2-7	-	CASSQESSYEQYF	TGTGCCAGCAGCCAAGAGAGCTCCTACGAGCAGTACTTC
few	TRBV5-4	TRBJ2-3	-	CASSFRDRDGYTQYF	TGTGCCAGCAGCTTCCGGGACCGGGATGGATATACGCAGTATTTT
few	TRBV10-3	TRBJ1-1	-	CAISYRSEDTEAFF	TGTGCCATCAGTTACAGGTCCGAGGACACTGAAGCTTTCTTT